Presented here are 25 T cell receptor beta chains from one specimen sequenced in a study of cytomegalovirus exposure and HLA in healthy donors. Libraries were prepared by immunoSEQ multiplex PCR; TCRdb keeps only in-frame clonotypes and omits some of them. This table has about 100,000 clones, 95% appearing once. Sequencing input: PBMCs. The receptors shown here come from a woman between 18 and 30 years old in good health and CMV-seronegative.

The chain is built from TRBV4-1 and TRBJ2-7; D call uncertain. Deletions cut 1 base from V and 1 base from J, with 5 bases between. The CDR3 sequence is 13 residues long. Germline V gene data show CDR1 as MGHRA and CDR2 as YSYEKL. The CDR3 nucleotides read TGCGCCAGCAGCCAAGTTCCGTCCTACGAGCAGTACTTC. It translates to CASSQVPSYEQYF.

This clone was seen more than once but under ten times. The chain is built from TRBV19 and TRBJ2-7; a possible D gene is TRBD1 (7 bases). V was cut by 4 bases and J by 3 bases, with 13 bases left in between. There are 14 residues in the CDR3. Germline V gives CDR1 LNHDA, CDR2 SQIVND (reference sequence). The DNA for the CDR3 is TGTGCCAGTAGTACCAGACAGGGAGGCTACGAGCAGTACTTC. It yields the protein CASSTRQGGYEQYF.

V usage is TRBV6-5 and J usage is TRBJ2-7; D uncertain. CDR3 length equals 14 residues. Germline values: CDR1 MNHEY, CDR2 SVGAGI. Trimming removed 6 bases from V and 0 bases from J, with 12 bases in between. The CDR3: CASRPDGSSYEQYF. The CDR3 DNA reads as TGTGCCAGCAGACCTGATGGCAGCTCCTACGAGCAGTACTTC.

The gene calls are TRBV4-2 and TRBJ2-3; TRBD2 agrees at 8 bases. V lost 4 bases to trimming and J lost 4 bases; unmatched junction nucleotides: 7. There are 15 residues in the CDR3. CDR1 is LGHNA and CDR2 is YNFKEQ in the germline V gene. Written as DNA, the CDR3 is TGTGCCAGCAGCCCTCGGGGGGGGGAACCAGATACGCAGTATTTT. Amino acids: CASSPRGGEPDTQYF.

The chain links TRBV4-3 to TRBJ2-1; D not resolved. Germline-derived CDR1 and CDR2 are LGHNA and YSLEER. The CDR3 consists of 16 residues. V was clipped by 0 bases and J by 6 bases, with 15 bases between them. As DNA, the CDR3 is TGCGCCAGCAGCCAAGATGGGTCCGCGGCGGTCAATGAGCAGTTCTTC. Translating gives CASSQDGSAAVNEQFF.

V gene TRBV6-1 combines with J gene TRBJ1-1, with TRBD1 identical over 7 bases. The CDR3 contains 14 residues. CDR1 MNHNS and CDR2 SASEGT come from the germline V gene. After removal of 2 bases from V and 6 bases from J, the junction contained 6 bases not matched to a gene. The chain's CDR3 is CASSETGESAEAFF. DNA of the CDR3: TGTGCCAGCAGTGAAACAGGGGAGTCCGCTGAAGCTTTCTTT.

The chain combines TRBV10-3 with TRBJ2-3, with D possibly TRBD1 on 5 matching bases. CDR1 and CDR2 (germline): ENHRY, SYGVKD. With 6 bases removed from V and 1 base from J, the gap between germline ends came to 11 bases. There are 14 residues in the CDR3. In DNA form, the CDR3 reads TGTGCCATCAGGGGGCAGGCCGGCACAGATACGCAGTATTTT. Translation: CAIRGQAGTDTQYF.

This sequence joins TRBV7-2 and TRBJ1-5; a weak D match, TRBD1 (5 bases). Germline V CDR1 and CDR2: SGHTA, FQGNSA. V lost 1 base, J lost 7 bases, and 14 bases lay in between. The CDR3 consists of 15 residues. CDR3 sequence (DNA): TGTGCCAGCAGCTTAGTAGGGGCAGGAGGGCAGCCCCAGCATTTT. Its protein product is CASSLVGAGGQPQHF.

The chain couples TRBV29-1 to TRBJ1-1; 10 bases are a match to TRBD1. In germline, CDR1 is SQVTM, CDR2 ANQGSEA. The CDR3 covers 13 residues. V lost 4 bases and J lost 4; bases outside the gene matches: 3. The CDR3, as DNA: TGCAGCGTTGGAAGGACAGGGGGCACTGAAGCTTTCTTT. Residues: CSVGRTGGTEAFF.

J is TRBJ2-1 and V is TRBV5-1, with 9 bases lining up with TRBD2. The CDR3 has 15 residues. The junction had 9 bases not matched to a gene; V was cut back by 7 bases and J by 4 bases. Germline-derived CDR1 and CDR2 are SGHRS and YFSETQ. This CDR3 is CASGVRGGTYNEQFF. CDR3 coding DNA: TGCGCCAGCGGGGTGCGGGGGGGGACATACAATGAGCAGTTCTTC.

This CDR3 is CASSIRTANSPLHF. The CDR3 region has the DNA TGTGCCAGTAGTATTCGGACTGCGAATTCACCCCTCCACTTT. The rearrangement links TRBV19 to TRBJ1-6; D remains ambiguous. Trimming cost V 3 bases and J 7 bases, with 10 bases left between them. CDR3 length: 14 residues. Germline V gene data show CDR1 as LNHDA and CDR2 as SQIVND (reference sequence).

J is TRBJ1-1 and V is TRBV7-9; D is unresolved. The CDR3 is 13 residues long. Germline CDR1 SEHNR, CDR2 FQNEAQ (reference sequence). The CDR3 bases are TGTTACATCGTCGGGGTGCTGAACACTGAAGCTTTCTTT. Protein sequence: CYIVGVLNTEAFF.

The chain combines TRBV19 with TRBJ1-1, with 9 bases matching TRBD1. V was pared by 5 bases and J by 7 bases, with 5 bases of the junction left unmatched. The CDR3 spans 13 residues. Germline loops: CDR1 LNHDA, CDR2 SQIVND (reference sequence). For the CDR3, the DNA is TGTGCCAGTAGTTACCGACAGGGGGATGAAGCTTTCTTT. It yields the protein CASSYRQGDEAFF.

This clone was counted once. CDR3 loop: CASSPSILAGAPRNEQFF. The CDR3 nucleotides are TGTGCCAGCAGCCCAAGTATCCTAGCGGGGGCCCCGCGGAATGAGCAGTTCTTC. The chain uses TRBV4-2 and TRBJ2-1; 10 bases line up with TRBD2. The CDR3 has 18 amino acids. V lost 4 bases and J lost 7; bases outside the gene matches: 16. The germline V gene encodes CDR1 LGHNA and CDR2 YNFKEQ.

This chain links TRBV5-1 with TRBJ1-1; D perhaps matches TRBD1 (5 bases). The germline V gene encodes CDR1 SGHRS and CDR2 YFSETQ. Trimming took off 0 bases at V and 7 bases at J, with 13 bases between the two ends. CDR3 length: 14 amino acids. CDR3 sequence: CASSLGGEVIEAFF. CDR3 in DNA: TGCGCCAGCAGCTTGGGGGGGGAGGTGATTGAAGCTTTCTTT.

The gene calls are TRBV5-1 and TRBJ1-1, with D possibly TRBD1 on 6 matching bases. Deletions cut 4 bases from V and 4 bases from J, with 14 bases between. CDR1 and CDR2 from the germline V gene are SGHRS and YFSETQ. The CDR3 consists of 14 residues. CDR3 amino acids: CASSGTGFGTEAFF. CDR3 DNA: TGCGCCAGCAGCGGAACAGGGTTTGGCACTGAAGCTTTCTTT.

The chain has TRBV5-6 and TRBJ2-1; D may be TRBD1 (6 bases). V was clipped by 0 bases and J by 3 bases, with 16 bases between them. The germline V gene encodes CDR1 SGHDT and CDR2 YYEEEE. This CDR3 is built from 17 residues. The CDR3, as DNA: TGTGCCAGCAGCTTGGAATCGGGGACACCTAACTACAATGAGCAGTTCTTC. The encoded protein is CASSLESGTPNYNEQFF.

The V gene is TRBV28, the J gene TRBJ2-3, with 9 bases aligning to TRBD2. V dropped 4 bases and J dropped 0; count of bases not matched to a gene: 11. This CDR3 has 18 residues. In germline, CDR1 is MDHEN, CDR2 SYDVKM. The CDR3: CASSSKNLSGGSTDTQYF. As DNA, the CDR3 is TGTGCCAGCAGTTCAAAAAACCTTAGCGGGGGAAGCACAGATACGCAGTATTTT. Complete variable domain (other parts from reference TRBV28 and TRBJ2-3): DVKVTQSSRYLVKRTGEKVFLECVQDMDHENMFWYRQDPGLGLRLIYFSYDVKMKEKGDIPEGYSVSREKKERFSLILESASTNQTSMYLCASSSKNLSGGSTDTQYFGPGTRLTVL.

The CDR3 DNA follows: TGTGCCAGCAGTTACTCGAGGGCCCAAGTGGATCAGCCCCAGCATTTT. This encodes CASSYSRAQVDQPQHF. The V call is TRBV6-6, the J call TRBJ1-5; D gene unclear. There are 16 residues in the CDR3. The V end lost 0 bases, the J end lost 5 bases, and 14 bases lay between the germline ends. The germline gives CDR1 MNHNY, CDR2 SVGAGI (reference sequence).

The chain uses TRBV7-2 and TRBJ2-7; the match to TRBD2 covers 14 bases. This CDR3 region has 15 residues. Germline-derived CDR1 and CDR2 are SGHTA and FQGNSA. V dropped 9 bases and J dropped 4; count of bases not matched to a gene: 8. In DNA form, the CDR3 reads TGTGCCAGTGCGGGCGGGACTAGCGGGGGTTACGAGCAGTACTTC. Its translation: CASAGGTSGGYEQYF.

CDR3 in amino acids: CASSLTGGFNEQYF. CDR3 DNA: TGTGCCAGCAGCTTAACGGGGGGCTTCAACGAGCAGTACTTC. This chain joins TRBV7-2 and TRBJ2-7; possibly TRBD2 for D (7 bases). CDR1 and CDR2 from the germline V gene are SGHTA and FQGNSA. Trimming pared 2 bases from V and 5 bases from J, leaving 13 bases between. This CDR3 spans 14 amino acids.

The J gene is TRBJ2-5, the V gene TRBV6-5, with 7 bases matching TRBD2. This CDR3 spans 16 amino acids. Germline lookup yields CDR1 MNHEY and CDR2 SVGAGI. Losses at the gene ends were 0 bases for V and 0 bases for J; bases not matched to a gene: 4. In DNA form, the CDR3 reads TGTGCCAGCAGTTACTCGAGAGCGGGGTACCAAGAGACCCAGTACTTC. This translates into CASSYSRAGYQETQYF.

The chain couples TRBV13 to TRBJ2-1; tentative D call: TRBD2 (7 bases). This CDR3 spans 15 amino acids. Germline-derived CDR1 and CDR2 are PRHDT and FYEKMQ (reference sequence). Trimming removed 3 bases at V and 4 bases at J, with 13 bases between. CDR3 residues: CASSFAGGRYNEQFF. Here the CDR3 DNA reads TGTGCCAGCAGCTTTGCCGGGGGGCGGTACAATGAGCAGTTCTTC.

V is TRBV7-8 and J is TRBJ2-7; 9 bases are shared with TRBD2. V shed 5 bases and J 4 bases; nucleotides not matched to a gene: 9. The CDR3 sequence is 15 residues long. Per germline, CDR1 SGHVS and CDR2 FQNEAQ. CDR3 in amino acids: CASSPGVAGVYEQYF. The CDR3 nucleotides read TGTGCCAGCAGCCCGGGAGTAGCGGGGGTTTACGAGCAGTACTTC.

The genes are TRBV27 and TRBJ2-2, with TRBD1 as a possible D gene (5 bases). Germline CDR1 and CDR2: MNHEY and SMNVEV (reference sequence). Trimming cost V 3 bases and J 6 bases, with 5 bases left between them. CDR3 length: 12 residues. The CDR3, as DNA: TGTGCCAGCAGTTTGGGGCCCGGGGAGCTGTTTTTT. Translating it yields CASSLGPGELFF.